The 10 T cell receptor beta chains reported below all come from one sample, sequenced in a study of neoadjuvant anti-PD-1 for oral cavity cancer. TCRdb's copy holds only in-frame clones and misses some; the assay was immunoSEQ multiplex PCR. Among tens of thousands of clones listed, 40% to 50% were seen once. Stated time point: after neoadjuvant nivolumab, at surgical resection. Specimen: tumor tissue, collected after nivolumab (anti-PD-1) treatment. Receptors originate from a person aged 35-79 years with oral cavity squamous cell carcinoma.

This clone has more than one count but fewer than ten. CDR3 sequence reads: CASSKSGDNEQFF. The CDR3 region has the DNA TGTGCCAGCAGCAAGAGCGGGGACAATGAGCAGTTCTTC. This chain uses TRBV7-7 with TRBJ2-1; 7 bases map to TRBD2. CDR3 length: 13 amino acids. J gave up 5 bases and V 5 bases, and 3 bases lay outside the gene matches. Per germline, CDR1 SSHAT and CDR2 FNYEAQ (reference sequence).

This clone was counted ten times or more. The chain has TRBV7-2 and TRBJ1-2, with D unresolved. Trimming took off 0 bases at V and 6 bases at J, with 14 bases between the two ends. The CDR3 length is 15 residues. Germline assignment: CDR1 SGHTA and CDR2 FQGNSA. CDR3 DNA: TGTGCCAGCAGCTTAGCGCCCGACCCATGGGATGGCTACACCTTC. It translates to CASSLAPDPWDGYTF.

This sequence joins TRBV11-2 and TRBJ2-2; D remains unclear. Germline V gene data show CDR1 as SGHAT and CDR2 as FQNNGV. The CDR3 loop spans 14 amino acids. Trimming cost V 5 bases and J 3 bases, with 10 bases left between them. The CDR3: CASSNNGYTGELFF. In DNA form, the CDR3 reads TGTGCCAGCAGCAATAATGGGTACACCGGGGAGCTGTTTTTT.

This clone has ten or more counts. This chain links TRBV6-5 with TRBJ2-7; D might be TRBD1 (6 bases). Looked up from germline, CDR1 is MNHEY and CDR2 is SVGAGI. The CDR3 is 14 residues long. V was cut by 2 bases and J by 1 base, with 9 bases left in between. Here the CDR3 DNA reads TGTGCCAGCAGTTACCGAGGGGGATCCTACGAGCAGTACTTC. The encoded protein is CASSYRGGSYEQYF.

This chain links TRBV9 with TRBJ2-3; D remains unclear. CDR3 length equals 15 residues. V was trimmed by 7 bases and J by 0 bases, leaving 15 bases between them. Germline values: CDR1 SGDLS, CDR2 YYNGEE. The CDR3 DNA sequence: TGTGCCAGCGAGAGGAGTGGAGTTAGCACAGATACGCAGTATTTT. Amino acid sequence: CASERSGVSTDTQYF.

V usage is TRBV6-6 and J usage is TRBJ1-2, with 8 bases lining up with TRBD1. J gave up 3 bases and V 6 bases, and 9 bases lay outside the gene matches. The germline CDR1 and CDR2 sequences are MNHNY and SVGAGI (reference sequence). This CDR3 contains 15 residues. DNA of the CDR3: TGTGCCAGCAGACCCGGGACAGGTGCACACTATGGCTACACCTTC. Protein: CASRPGTGAHYGYTF.

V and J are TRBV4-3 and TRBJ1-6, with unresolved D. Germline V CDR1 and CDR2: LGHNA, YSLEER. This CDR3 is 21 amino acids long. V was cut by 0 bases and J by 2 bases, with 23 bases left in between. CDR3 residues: CASSQELGVDCRRPYNSPLHF. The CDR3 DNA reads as TGCGCCAGCAGCCAAGAACTAGGTGTGGATTGTAGGAGGCCCTATAATTCACCCCTCCACTTT.

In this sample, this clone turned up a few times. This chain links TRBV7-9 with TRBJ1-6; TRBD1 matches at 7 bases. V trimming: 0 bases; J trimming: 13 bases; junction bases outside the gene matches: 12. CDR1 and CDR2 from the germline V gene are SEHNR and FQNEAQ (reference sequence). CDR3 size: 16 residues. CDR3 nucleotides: TGTGCCAGCAGCTTAGCGCGACAGGGCCAGGTTCGGCCCCTCCACTTT. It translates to CASSLARQGQVRPLHF.

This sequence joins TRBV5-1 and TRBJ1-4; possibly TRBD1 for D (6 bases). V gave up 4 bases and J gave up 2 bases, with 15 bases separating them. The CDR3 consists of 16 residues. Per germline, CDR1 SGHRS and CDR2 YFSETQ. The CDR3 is CASSAKQGGTNEKLFF. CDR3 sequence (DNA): TGCGCCAGCAGCGCCAAGCAAGGGGGGACTAATGAAAAACTGTTTTTT.

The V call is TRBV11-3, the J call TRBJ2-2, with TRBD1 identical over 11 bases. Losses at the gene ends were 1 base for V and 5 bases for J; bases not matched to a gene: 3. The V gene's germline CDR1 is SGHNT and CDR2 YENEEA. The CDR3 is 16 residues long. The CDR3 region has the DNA TGTGCCAGCAGCTTAGTCGGACAGGGGGCAACCGGGGAGCTGTTTTTT. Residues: CASSLVGQGATGELFF.